The TCR beta chain under discussion was sequenced for a study of control samples from healthy donors and cancer patients. Trimming pared 6 bases from V and 1 base from J, leaving 12 bases between. This CDR3 is built from 15 residues. Looked up from germline, CDR1 is MNHEY and CDR2 is SVGAGI. Using immunoSEQ multiplex PCR, the repertoire was profiled, and TCRdb retains in-frame clones only, with some absent. The sample records some 65,000 clones, roughly 84% being singletons. This clone was picked up a small number of times. The sequenced material came from PBMCs. V is TRBV6-5 and J is TRBJ2-2, with D unresolved. This receptor was identified in a woman aged 50 to 65 with lung cancer. The CDR3 DNA reads as TGTGCCAGCAGGAGAGAGGTTCTGAACACCGGGGAGCTGTTTTTT. Residues: CASRREVLNTGELFF.